Listed below are T cell receptor beta chains from one sample, sequenced in a study of CD8 T cells in ankylosing spondylitis. TCRdb analysed the 5' RACE reads with MiXCR anew, one entry per CDR3 protein. The sample comprises fewer than 200,000 distinct CDR3 sequences, roughly 18% of which are singletons, and 4.3% rests with the top ten. The specimen was blood, either unsorted or a sorted T cell fraction (not recorded which). Receptor source: a male donor between 5 and 29 years old with ankylosing spondylitis or in good health (not recorded which). Both conserved end residues are part of each CDR3. A D gene is named only where the DNA matches it firmly. Size tells how often a clone was seen (once, few, many) or the class of an expanded clone, and some rows leave it out.

>TRBV12-3/TRBV12-4|many|TRBJ2-1|-
CASSFLQLTYNEQFF
TGTGCCAGCAGTTTTTTACAATTAACCTACAATGAGCAGTTCTTC
>TRBV30|-|TRBJ2-7|-
CACRQAHYEQYF
TGTGCCTGTCGACAGGCGCACTACGAGCAGTACTTC
>TRBV10-3|many|TRBJ2-1|-
CAISVDGEQFF
TGTGCCATCAGTGTCGACGGGGAGCAGTTCTTC
>TRBV6-4|once|TRBJ2-2|-
CASSDLDTGELFF
TGTGCCAGCAGTGATCTCGACACCGGGGAGCTGTTTTTT
>TRBV29-1|-|TRBJ2-7|TRBD2
CSVEGSVASGTDEQYF
TGCAGCGTTGAAGGGTCGGTGGCTAGCGGGACGGACGAGCAGTACTTC
>TRBV7-2|many|TRBJ2-7|-
CASSPLSYRLAAPEQYF
TGTGCCAGCAGCCCCCTGTCCTATCGGCTAGCAGCCCCCGAGCAGTACTTC
>TRBV5-1|many|TRBJ2-6|-
CASSLAPGASGANVLTF
TGCGCCAGCAGCTTGGCACCAGGGGCGTCTGGGGCCAACGTCCTGACTTTC
>TRBV11-2|many|TRBJ2-1|TRBD2
CASSRQQAGEAPYNEQFF
TGTGCCAGCAGCCGACAACAAGCGGGAGAGGCCCCATACAATGAGCAGTTCTTC
>TRBV7-7|many|TRBJ2-1|-
CASTPIGLIYNEQFF
TGTGCCAGCACTCCAATTGGGCTAATCTACAATGAGCAGTTCTTC
>TRBV29-1|many|TRBJ1-1|-
CSVAYGYTEAFF
TGCAGCGTTGCGTACGGATACACTGAAGCTTTCTTT
>TRBV6-5|many|TRBJ2-7|TRBD1
CAARGQSYEQYF
TGTGCCGCGAGGGGACAGTCCTACGAGCAGTACTTC
>TRBV27|-|TRBJ2-4|-
CASSFHGSLAKNIQYF
TGTGCCAGCAGTTTTCACGGAAGCTTAGCCAAAAACATTCAGTACTTC
>TRBV20-1|many|TRBJ2-3|-
CSPRRGVSTDTQYF
TGCAGCCCTAGGCGAGGGGTCAGCACAGATACGCAGTATTTT
>TRBV18|many|TRBJ2-5|-
CASSPTRDFQETQYF
TGTGCCAGCTCACCCACCCGGGACTTCCAAGAGACCCAGTACTTC
>TRBV29-1|-|TRBJ2-3|-
CSVVSGTSTDTQYF
TGCAGCGTTGTATCCGGGACTAGCACAGATACGCAGTATTTT
>TRBV12-3/TRBV12-4|many|TRBJ2-7|TRBD1
CASSLGTGDEQYF
TGTGCCAGCAGTTTGGGTACAGGGGACGAGCAGTACTTC
>TRBV12-3/TRBV12-4|many|TRBJ2-3|TRBD2
CASSRGSGSTDTQYF
TGTGCCAGCAGTCGGGGTAGCGGGAGCACAGATACGCAGTATTTT
>TRBV15|many|TRBJ1-1|-
CATSRGNTEAFF
TGTGCCACCAGTAGGGGTAACACTGAAGCTTTCTTT
>TRBV6-5|many|TRBJ2-2|TRBD2
CASRGGSLAGELFF
TGTGCCAGCCGCGGGGGGAGTTTGGCCGGGGAGCTGTTTTTT
>TRBV7-8|many|TRBJ1-2|-
CASSLEQGPNYGYTF
TGTGCCAGCAGCTTAGAGCAGGGACCTAACTATGGCTACACCTTC
>TRBV20-1|many|TRBJ2-7|-
CSARPIRQYAEQYF
TGCAGTGCTAGGCCTATTAGGCAGTATGCGGAGCAGTACTTC
>TRBV5-4|many|TRBJ2-2|-
CASKLGDPANTGELFF
TGTGCCAGCAAATTGGGAGACCCCGCGAACACCGGGGAGCTGTTTTTT
>TRBV4-1|many|TRBJ2-2|-
CASSQRGDATGELFF
TGCGCCAGCAGCCAGCGCGGGGATGCCACCGGGGAGCTGTTTTTT
>TRBV5-4|-|TRBJ2-1|-
CASSPNLGSSSYNEQFF
TGTGCCAGTAGCCCGAACCTAGGCTCCAGCTCCTACAATGAGCAGTTCTTC
>TRBV5-1|many|TRBJ2-7|TRBD2
CASATSGDSYEQYF
TGCGCCAGCGCCACTAGCGGGGACTCCTACGAGCAGTACTTC
>TRBV30|many|TRBJ1-6|TRBD1
CAWRGQGESPLHF
TGTGCCTGGAGGGGACAGGGTGAATCACCCCTCCACTTT
>TRBV20-1|many|TRBJ1-1|-
CSARETGDTEAFF
TGCAGTGCTAGAGAAACGGGAGACACTGAAGCTTTCTTT
>TRBV6-5|many|TRBJ2-6|-
CASTGGFGSGANVLTF
TGTGCCAGCACTGGCGGGTTTGGCTCTGGGGCCAACGTCCTGACTTTC
>TRBV24-1|many|TRBJ2-1|-
CATSDFVHEQFF
TGTGCCACCAGTGATTTCGTCCATGAGCAGTTCTTC
>TRBV29-1|many|TRBJ2-5|-
CSVQNAARGETQYF
TGCAGCGTTCAGAATGCGGCCCGTGGGGAGACCCAGTACTTC
>TRBV29-1|-|TRBJ2-5|TRBD2
CSVDLGTSGRRETQYF
TGCAGCGTTGATCTCGGGACTAGCGGGAGAAGAGAGACCCAGTACTTC
>TRBV29-1|-|TRBJ2-2|TRBD1
CSAWTGSTGELFF
TGCAGCGCCTGGACAGGGAGCACCGGGGAGCTGTTTTTT
>TRBV7-9|many|TRBJ2-7|-
CASSQGWGNEQYF
TGTGCCAGCAGCCAGGGGTGGGGGAACGAGCAGTACTTC
>TRBV5-1|many|TRBJ1-6|TRBD1
CASSLLDRGKSPLHF
TGCGCCAGCAGCCTACTGGACAGGGGAAAATCACCCCTCCACTTT
>TRBV4-3|many|TRBJ2-1|-
CASSQEMLWSSYNEQFF
TGCGCCAGCAGCCAAGAAATGTTATGGAGCTCCTACAATGAGCAGTTCTTC
>TRBV20-1|-|TRBJ2-1|TRBD2
CSAISGRGYNEQFF
TGCAGTGCCATAAGCGGGAGAGGGTACAATGAGCAGTTCTTC
>TRBV7-9|many|TRBJ1-1|-
CASRVGAGMNTEAFF
TGTGCCAGCAGGGTGGGGGCAGGCATGAACACTGAAGCTTTCTTT
>TRBV6-6|-|TRBJ2-2|TRBD1
CASSGTGDTGELFF
TGTGCCAGCAGCGGGACAGGAGACACCGGGGAGCTGTTTTTT
>TRBV11-2|many|TRBJ2-5|-
CASSLWAGETQYF
TGTGCCAGCAGCTTATGGGCAGGAGAGACCCAGTACTTC
>TRBV5-1|few|TRBJ2-7|-
CASSPSLGQDEQYF
TGCGCCAGCAGCCCATCCTTGGGGCAAGACGAGCAGTACTTC
>TRBV7-9|many|TRBJ2-5|-
CASSLLQETQYF
TGTGCCAGCAGCTTACTTCAAGAGACCCAGTACTTC
>TRBV20-1|-|TRBJ2-3|-
CSARTGTAADTQYF
TGCAGTGCTCGCACCGGGACTGCTGCAGATACGCAGTATTTT
>TRBV10-3|many|TRBJ2-7|-
CAIRNREPTEQYF
TGTGCCATCAGAAATAGGGAGCCCACCGAGCAGTACTTC
>TRBV27|many|TRBJ2-6|-
CASSRVMGGANVLTF
TGTGCCAGCTCCCGTGTAATGGGTGGGGCCAACGTCCTGACTTTC
>TRBV27|many|TRBJ2-1|-
CASSSSGNEQFF
TGTGCCAGCAGTTCGTCTGGGAATGAGCAGTTCTTC
>TRBV18|many|TRBJ2-4|-
CASSPGGVKNIQYF
TGTGCCAGCTCACCAGGGGGAGTCAAAAACATTCAGTACTTC
>TRBV6-6|many|TRBJ2-7|TRBD1
CASSYSSRGQGHEQYF
TGTGCCAGCAGTTACTCAAGTAGGGGACAGGGCCACGAGCAGTACTTC
>TRBV5-6|many|TRBJ2-2|-
CASSPLTANTGELFF
TGTGCCAGCAGCCCCCTGACTGCTAACACCGGGGAGCTGTTTTTT
>TRBV29-1|-|TRBJ1-1|TRBD1
CSIQTGGYTEAFF
TGCAGCATCCAGACAGGGGGCTACACTGAAGCTTTCTTT
>TRBV12-3/TRBV12-4|many|TRBJ1-1|-
CASSPWGGVSTEAFF
TGTGCCAGCAGTCCCTGGGGGGGGGTCAGCACTGAAGCTTTCTTT